A single sample is the source of the 22 T cell receptor beta chains below, sequenced in a study of beta chain features in type 1 diabetes. The authors reverse transcribed all of the isolated RNA, so sequencing captured expressed TCRB transcripts. Libraries were prepared by immunoSEQ multiplex PCR; TCRdb keeps only in-frame clonotypes and omits some of them. The sample contains 150,000 to 200,000 clones, about an eighth of which appear only once. Sequenced sample: central memory CD4+ T cells from blood. The receptors were sampled from a woman aged 18-35 years in good health.

This clone was counted once. V gene TRBV7-2 combines with J gene TRBJ1-1; TRBD1 aligns across 7 bases. The V and J ends lost 4 bases and 10 bases, in that order; junction bases with no gene match: 9. The CDR3 is 13 residues long. The V gene's germline CDR1 is SGHTA and CDR2 FQGNSA. The CDR3 sequence is CASSSQNRGRAFF. The CDR3 bases are TGTGCCAGCAGCTCGCAAAACAGGGGTCGAGCTTTCTTT.

The chain couples TRBV6-5 to TRBJ1-1, with TRBD1 identical over 9 bases. V lost 1 base to trimming and J lost 4 bases; unmatched junction nucleotides: 7. This CDR3 is built from 16 residues. Germline CDR1 is MNHEY and CDR2 is SVGAGI. CDR3 DNA sequence: TGTGCCAGCAGTTACTTCATACAGGGGGCTGGCACTGAAGCTTTCTTT. It codes for CASSYFIQGAGTEAFF.

This clone appeared a few times. The V and J genes are TRBV29-1 and TRBJ2-7; 11 bases line up with TRBD1. Germline CDR1 and CDR2: SQVTM and ANQGSEA. V was pared by 7 bases and J by 4 bases, with 6 bases of the junction left unmatched. CDR3 size: 13 residues. Written as DNA, the CDR3 is TGCAGCGGGGGGGACAGGGGGAGTTACGAGCAGTACTTC. This gives the protein CSGGDRGSYEQYF.

This clone was detected a few times. The chain joins TRBV5-4 to TRBJ1-1; TRBD1 agrees at 7 bases. The J segment lost 4 bases and the V segment lost 4 bases, leaving 7 bases of the junction unmatched. CDR1 is SGHNT, CDR2 YYREEE, per germline (reference sequence). The CDR3 covers 14 residues. The CDR3 loop reads CASSLLQGLTEAFF. CDR3 coding DNA: TGTGCCAGCAGCCTACTACAGGGGCTCACTGAAGCTTTCTTT.

This clone was picked up a small number of times. The chain carries TRBV4-1 and TRBJ1-1, with 10 bases lining up with TRBD1. Germline V CDR1 and CDR2: MGHRA, YSYEKL. This CDR3 spans 14 amino acids. V trimming: 7 bases; J trimming: 1 base; junction bases outside the gene matches: 3. CDR3 loop: CASTRDRGNTEAFF. CDR3 sequence (DNA): TGCGCCAGCACCAGGGACAGGGGGAACACTGAAGCTTTCTTT.

This clone came up a few times. V and J are TRBV9 and TRBJ1-1; D not certain. The CDR3 runs to 14 residues. The germline V and J ends were trimmed by 4 bases and 2 bases, with 12 bases remaining between them. In germline, CDR1 is SGDLS, CDR2 YYNGEE. The CDR3 reads CASSPESINTEAFF. The CDR3, as DNA: TGTGCCAGCAGCCCCGAATCTATCAACACTGAAGCTTTCTTT.

This clone was detected only a few times. V is TRBV11-2 and J is TRBJ2-1; 7 bases align to TRBD1. The CDR3 is 14 amino acids. CDR1 is SGHAT, CDR2 FQNNGV, per germline. After removal of 1 base from V and 4 bases from J, the junction contained 1 base not matched to a gene. The CDR3 sequence: CASSLGDSYNEQFF. The CDR3 DNA reads TGTGCCAGCAGCTTAGGGGACAGTTACAATGAGCAGTTCTTC.

V is TRBV9 and J is TRBJ2-3, with TRBD2 matching over 9 bases. The CDR3 has 15 residues. Per the germline V gene, CDR1 is SGDLS and CDR2 is YYNGEE. V shed 4 bases and J 4 bases; nucleotides not matched to a gene: 7. The chain's CDR3 is CASSTVLAGPDTQYF. The CDR3 DNA sequence: TGTGCCAGCAGCACCGTCCTAGCGGGACCAGATACGCAGTATTTT.

This clone turned up a few times. V is TRBV4-1 and J is TRBJ1-5; possible D gene TRBD1, 5 bases. The CDR3 spans 15 residues. Trimming shortened V by 0 bases and J by 3 bases, and 9 bases separated the two germline ends. Germline V gives CDR1 MGHRA, CDR2 YSYEKL. CDR3 sequence: CASSQDDSSNQPQHF. The CDR3 bases are TGCGCCAGCAGCCAAGATGACAGTTCCAATCAGCCCCAGCATTTT.

This chain uses TRBV7-7 with TRBJ2-3; D is ambiguous. This CDR3 comprises 14 residues. Between the trimmed V and J ends, which lost 6 bases and 1 base, there was a span of 11 bases. CDR1 is SSHAT and CDR2 is FNYEAQ in the germline V gene (reference sequence). CDR3 in amino acids: CASSPLGGTDTQYF. CDR3 nucleotides: TGTGCCAGCAGTCCTCTTGGAGGCACAGATACGCAGTATTTT.

This clone has only a few counts. The rearrangement links TRBV5-1 to TRBJ2-5, with a possible D match to TRBD2 (6 bases). Per germline, CDR1 SGHRS and CDR2 YFSETQ. The CDR3 extends over 14 amino acids. Trimming left V 6 bases short and J 10 bases short, with 22 bases between. The DNA of the CDR3 is TGCGCCAGCAAATCCCACCAGGCCGTGGAGGGCCAGTACTTC. Protein: CASKSHQAVEGQYF.

The chain links TRBV18 to TRBJ2-7; tentative D call: TRBD2 (7 bases). CDR1 and CDR2 (germline): KGHSH, LQKENI. Deletions cut 3 bases from V and 2 bases from J, with 14 bases between. This CDR3 region has 15 residues. The CDR3 is CASSPLQGGTYEQYF. The CDR3 DNA follows: TGTGCCAGCTCACCTTTACAGGGAGGGACCTACGAGCAGTACTTC. The full variable domain, in which reference TRBV18 and TRBJ2-7 provide the parts outside the CDR3, is NAGVMQNPRHLVRRRGQEARLRCSPMKGHSHVYWYRQLPEEGLKFMVYLQKENIIDESGMPKERFSAEFPKEGPSILRIQQVVRGDSAAYFCASSPLQGGTYEQYFGPGTRLTVT.

This clone was counted a few times. The rearrangement uses TRBV29-1 and TRBJ2-2, with 8 bases matching TRBD2. This CDR3 is 17 amino acids long. The V segment lost 0 bases and the J segment 2 bases; nucleotides outside the gene matches: 8. Germline V lookup: CDR1 SQVTM, CDR2 ANQGSEA. In nucleotides, the CDR3 is TGCAGCGTTGAAGATCCGGGAGGGGGAGGCAACACCGGGGAGCTGTTTTTT. Translated: CSVEDPGGGGNTGELFF.

This chain links TRBV4-3 with TRBJ1-2, with 8 nucleotides matching TRBD1. Germline V CDR1 and CDR2: LGHNA, YSLEER. There are 15 residues in the CDR3. The junction had 4 bases not matched to a gene; V was cut back by 1 base and J by 3 bases. The DNA for the CDR3 is TGCGCCAGCAGCCAAGGCGAGACAGGGGACTATGGCTACACCTTC. It specifies CASSQGETGDYGYTF.

This clone has just a few counts. This rearrangement joins TRBV19 to TRBJ1-5; no clear D. CDR3 length equals 14 residues. V was pared by 6 bases and J by 0 bases, with 9 bases between. Germline V lookup: CDR1 LNHDA, CDR2 SQIVND (reference sequence). CDR3 DNA: TGTGCCAGTAGCGAACGGTATAGCAATCAGCCCCAGCATTTT. Protein sequence: CASSERYSNQPQHF.

This clone showed up just a few times. This chain connects TRBV11-2 to TRBJ1-2; D is perhaps TRBD1 (6 bases). V was trimmed by 1 base and J by 6 bases, leaving 9 bases between them. The CDR3 has 13 residues. Germline V lookup: CDR1 SGHAT, CDR2 FQNNGV. CDR3 sequence reads: CASSLAGGNGYTF. CDR3 in DNA: TGTGCCAGCAGCTTAGCGGGGGGCAATGGCTACACCTTC.

The chain is built from TRBV7-9 and TRBJ1-2; no clear D gene. The CDR3 has 13 residues. Trimming shortened V by 5 bases and J by 5 bases, and 12 bases separated the two germline ends. The germline V gene encodes CDR1 SEHNR and CDR2 FQNEAQ (reference sequence). The CDR3 DNA reads as TGTGCCAGCAGCCAGGCAGTGATGTATGGCTACACCTTC. Translated, it gives CASSQAVMYGYTF.

The chain has TRBV19 and TRBJ2-1; 14 bases align to TRBD2. The CDR3 runs to 20 residues. Unmatched junction bases numbered 16, after V lost 1 base and J lost 8 bases. Germline V gene lookup returns CDR1 LNHDA and CDR2 SQIVND (reference sequence). The CDR3 region is CASSIARGKGTSGSMYEQFF. CDR3 coding DNA: TGTGCCAGTAGTATAGCCCGAGGAAAGGGGACTAGCGGGAGTATGTATGAGCAGTTCTTC.

This clone appeared a few times. The germline gene is not matched at one end of the junction; a read error may be the cause. The V and J genes are TRBV4-1 and TRBJ2-7, with 9 nucleotides matching TRBD1. This CDR3 spans 16 amino acids. Germline loops: CDR1 MGHRA, CDR2 YSYEKL. The CDR3 spells CASRQVPGQGSYEQYF. The CDR3 nucleotides are TGCGCCAGCAGACAAGTTCCGGGACAGGGTTCCTACGAGCAGTACTTC.

V usage is TRBV15 and J usage is TRBJ2-2, with TRBD2 as a possible D gene (6 bases). V was pared by 11 bases and J by 2 bases, with 15 bases between. The CDR3 length is 14 residues. Germline CDR1 LNHNV, CDR2 YYDKDF (reference sequence). The CDR3: CASQSGLNTGELFF. CDR3 nucleotides: TGTGCCTCTCAGAGCGGGCTTAACACCGGGGAGCTGTTTTTT.

In its sample, this clone was seen a few times. The rearrangement joins TRBV7-9 to TRBJ1-1, with TRBD1 as a possible D gene (6 bases). The CDR3 extends over 15 amino acids. V was cut by 6 bases and J by 4 bases, with 18 bases left in between. Germline CDR1 and CDR2: SEHNR and FQNEAQ (reference sequence). The CDR3, as DNA: TGTGCCAGCAGGCGATGGGAGGGGGTGGCCACTGAAGCTTTCTTT. Protein: CASRRWEGVATEAFF.

The chain is built from TRBV30 and TRBJ2-7; TRBD1 agrees at 10 bases. V lost 1 base to trimming and J lost 5 bases; unmatched junction nucleotides: 8. CDR1 is GTSNPN and CDR2 is SVGIG in the germline V gene (reference sequence). There are 15 residues in the CDR3. The CDR3 sequence: CAWSGIGTGVHEQYF. The CDR3 DNA reads as TGTGCCTGGAGTGGTATCGGGACAGGGGTCCACGAGCAGTACTTC.